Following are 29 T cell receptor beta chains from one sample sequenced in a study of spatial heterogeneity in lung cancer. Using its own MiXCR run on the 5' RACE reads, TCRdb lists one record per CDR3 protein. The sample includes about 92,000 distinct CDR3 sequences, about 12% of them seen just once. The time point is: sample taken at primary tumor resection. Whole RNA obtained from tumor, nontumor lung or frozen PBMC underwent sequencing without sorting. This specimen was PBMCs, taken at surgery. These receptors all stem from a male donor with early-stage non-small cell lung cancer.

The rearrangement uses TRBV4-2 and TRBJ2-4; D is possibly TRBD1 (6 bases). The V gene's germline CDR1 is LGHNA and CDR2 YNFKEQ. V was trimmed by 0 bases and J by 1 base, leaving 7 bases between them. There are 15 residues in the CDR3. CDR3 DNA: TGTGCCAGCAGCCAAGACGGACAGGCCAAAAACATTCAGTACTTC. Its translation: CASSQDGQAKNIQYF.

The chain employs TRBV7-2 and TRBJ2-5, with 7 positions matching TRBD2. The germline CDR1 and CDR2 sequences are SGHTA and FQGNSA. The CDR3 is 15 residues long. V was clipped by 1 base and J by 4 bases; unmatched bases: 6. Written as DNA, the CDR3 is TGTGCCAGCAGCTTAGGGGGTTGGGAGGGAGAGACCCAGTACTTC. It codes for CASSLGGWEGETQYF. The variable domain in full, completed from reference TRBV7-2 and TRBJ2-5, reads GAGVSQSPSNKVTEKGKDVELRCDPISGHTALYWYRQSLGQGLEFLIYFQGNSAPDKSGLPSDRFSAERTGGSVSTLTIQRTQQEDSAVYLCASSLGGWEGETQYFGPGTRLLVL.

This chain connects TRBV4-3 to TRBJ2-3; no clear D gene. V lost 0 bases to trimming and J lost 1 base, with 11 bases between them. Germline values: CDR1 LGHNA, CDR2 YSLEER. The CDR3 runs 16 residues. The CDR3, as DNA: TGCGCCAGCAGCCAAGAAGTTAGCTTGGGCACAGATACGCAGTATTTT. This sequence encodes CASSQEVSLGTDTQYF.

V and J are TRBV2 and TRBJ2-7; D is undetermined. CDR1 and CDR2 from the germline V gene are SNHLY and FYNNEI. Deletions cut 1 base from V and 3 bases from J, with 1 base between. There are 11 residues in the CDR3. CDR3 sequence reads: CASSEDYEQYF. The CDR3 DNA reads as TGTGCCAGCAGTGAAGACTACGAGCAGTACTTC.

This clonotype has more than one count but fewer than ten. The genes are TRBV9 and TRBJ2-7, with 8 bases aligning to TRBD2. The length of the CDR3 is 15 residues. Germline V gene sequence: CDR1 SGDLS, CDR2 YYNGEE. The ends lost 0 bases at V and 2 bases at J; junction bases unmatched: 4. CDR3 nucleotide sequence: TGTGCCAGCAGCGTAGCTGGCGGGGGGACCTACGAGCAGTACTTC. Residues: CASSVAGGGTYEQYF.

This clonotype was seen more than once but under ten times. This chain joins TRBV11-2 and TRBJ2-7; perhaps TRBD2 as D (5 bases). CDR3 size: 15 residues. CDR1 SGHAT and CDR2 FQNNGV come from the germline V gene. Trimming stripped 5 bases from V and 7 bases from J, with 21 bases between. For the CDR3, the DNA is TGTGCCAGCAGCCCAGTTGGTGGACTCCTATGGGAGCAGTACTTC. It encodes CASSPVGGLLWEQYF.

In nucleotides, the CDR3 is TGTGCCAGCAGTCTTCGTTTCACCCGACGGGAGGCTTTCTTT. Amino acids: CASSLRFTRREAFF. The rearrangement links TRBV28 to TRBJ1-1; D remains ambiguous. The germline V gene has CDR1 MDHEN and CDR2 SYDVKM. The ends were cut back, 5 bases at V and 11 bases at J, with 21 bases in the middle. The CDR3 extends over 14 amino acids.

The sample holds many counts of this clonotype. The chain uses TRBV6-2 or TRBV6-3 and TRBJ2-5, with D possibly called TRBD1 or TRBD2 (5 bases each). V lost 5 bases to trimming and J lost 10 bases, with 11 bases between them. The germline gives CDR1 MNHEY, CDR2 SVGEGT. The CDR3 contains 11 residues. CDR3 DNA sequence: TGTGCCAGCAGTCTCGGGACCCGCCAGTACTTC. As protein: CASSLGTRQYF.

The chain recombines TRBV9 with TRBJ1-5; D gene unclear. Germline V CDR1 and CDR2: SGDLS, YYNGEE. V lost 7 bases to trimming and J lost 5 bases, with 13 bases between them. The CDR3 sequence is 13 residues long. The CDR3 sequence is CASGTDQDQPQHF. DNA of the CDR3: TGTGCCAGCGGAACCGATCAAGATCAGCCCCAGCATTTT.

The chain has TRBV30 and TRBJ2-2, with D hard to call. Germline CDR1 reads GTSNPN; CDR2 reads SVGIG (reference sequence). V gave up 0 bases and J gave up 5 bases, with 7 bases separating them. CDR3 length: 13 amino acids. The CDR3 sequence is CAWSVLRTGELFF. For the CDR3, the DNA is TGTGCCTGGAGTGTATTGCGGACCGGGGAGCTGTTTTTT.

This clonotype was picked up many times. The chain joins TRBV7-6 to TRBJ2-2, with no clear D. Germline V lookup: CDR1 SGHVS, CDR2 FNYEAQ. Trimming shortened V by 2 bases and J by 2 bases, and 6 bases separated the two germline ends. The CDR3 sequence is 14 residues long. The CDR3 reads CASSLSGNTGELFF. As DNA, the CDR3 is TGTGCCAGCAGCTTATCCGGAAACACCGGGGAGCTGTTTTTT.

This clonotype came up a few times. The CDR3 sequence: CATSIRDGYYEQYF. The CDR3, as DNA: TGTGCCACCAGCATCCGGGACGGTTATTACGAGCAGTACTTC. The gene calls are TRBV15 and TRBJ2-7; D may match TRBD1 or TRBD2 (5 bases each). In germline, CDR1 is LNHNV, CDR2 YYDKDF (reference sequence). The CDR3 runs to 14 residues. V lost 4 bases and J lost 4, with 14 bases in between. Filled out from reference TRBV15 and TRBJ2-7, the complete variable domain reads DAMVIQNPRYQVTQFGKPVTLSCSQTLNHNVMYWYQQKSSQAPKLLFHYYDKDFNNEADTPDNFQSRRPNTSFCFLDIRSPGLGDTAMYLCATSIRDGYYEQYFGPGTRLTVT.

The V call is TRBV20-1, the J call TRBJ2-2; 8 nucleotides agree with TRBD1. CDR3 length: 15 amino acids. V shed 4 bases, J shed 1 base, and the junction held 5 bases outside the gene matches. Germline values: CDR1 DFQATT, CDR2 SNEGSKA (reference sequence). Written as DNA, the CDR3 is TGCAGTGCTACTCCCGGGACAGGGAACACCGGGGAGCTGTTTTTT. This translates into CSATPGTGNTGELFF.

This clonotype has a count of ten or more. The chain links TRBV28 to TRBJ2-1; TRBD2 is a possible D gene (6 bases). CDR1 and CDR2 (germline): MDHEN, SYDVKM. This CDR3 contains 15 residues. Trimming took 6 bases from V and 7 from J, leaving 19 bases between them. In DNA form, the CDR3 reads TGTGCCAGCAGCGTACCAGGCCCTGCGGGGAATGAGCAGTTCTTC. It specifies CASSVPGPAGNEQFF.

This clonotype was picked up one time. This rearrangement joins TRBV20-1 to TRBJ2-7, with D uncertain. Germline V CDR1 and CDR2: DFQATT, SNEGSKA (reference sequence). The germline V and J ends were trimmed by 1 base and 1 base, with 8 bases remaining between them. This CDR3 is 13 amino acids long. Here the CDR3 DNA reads TGCAGTGCTAGAGGTGGGCAGTCCTACGAGCAGTACTTC. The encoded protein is CSARGGQSYEQYF.

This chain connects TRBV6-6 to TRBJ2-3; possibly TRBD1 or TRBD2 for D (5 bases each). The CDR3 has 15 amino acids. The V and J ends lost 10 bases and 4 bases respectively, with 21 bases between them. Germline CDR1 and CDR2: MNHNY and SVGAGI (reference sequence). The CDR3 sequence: CANRLAHHLPDTQYF. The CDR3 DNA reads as TGTGCCAACAGGCTAGCCCACCATCTCCCAGATACGCAGTATTTT.

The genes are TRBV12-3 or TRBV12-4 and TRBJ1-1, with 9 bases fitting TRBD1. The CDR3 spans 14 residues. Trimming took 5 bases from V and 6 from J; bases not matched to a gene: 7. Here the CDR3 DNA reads TGTGCCAGCAGTCACAGGGGGCCTGGCTCTGAAGCTTTCTTT. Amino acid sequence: CASSHRGPGSEAFF.

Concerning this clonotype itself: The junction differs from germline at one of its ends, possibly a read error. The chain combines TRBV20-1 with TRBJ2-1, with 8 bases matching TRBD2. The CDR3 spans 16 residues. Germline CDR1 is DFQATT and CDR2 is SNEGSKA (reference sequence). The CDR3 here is CSARPTGTRTYNVQFF. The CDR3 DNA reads TGCAGTGCTAGACCCACCGGGACTAGGACCTACAATGTGCAGTTCTTC.

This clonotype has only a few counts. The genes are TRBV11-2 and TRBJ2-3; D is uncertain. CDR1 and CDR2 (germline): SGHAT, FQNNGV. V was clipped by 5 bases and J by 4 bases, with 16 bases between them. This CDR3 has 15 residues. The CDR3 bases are TGTGCCAGCAGCCCCTTTCAAGGCCCCGCAGATACGCAGTATTTT. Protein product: CASSPFQGPADTQYF.

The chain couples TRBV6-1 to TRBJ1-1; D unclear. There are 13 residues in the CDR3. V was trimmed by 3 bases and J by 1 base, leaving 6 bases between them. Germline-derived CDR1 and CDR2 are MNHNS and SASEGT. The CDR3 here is CASSDSGNTEAFF. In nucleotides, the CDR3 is TGTGCCAGCAGTGACTCAGGGAACACTGAAGCTTTCTTT.

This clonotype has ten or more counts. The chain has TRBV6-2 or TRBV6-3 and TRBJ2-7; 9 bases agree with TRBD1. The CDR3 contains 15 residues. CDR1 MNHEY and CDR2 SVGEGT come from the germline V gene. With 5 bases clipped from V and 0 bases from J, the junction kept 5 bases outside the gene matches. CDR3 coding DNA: TGTGCCAGCAGTCCCGGGACAGGGCTCTCCTACGAGCAGTACTTC. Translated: CASSPGTGLSYEQYF.

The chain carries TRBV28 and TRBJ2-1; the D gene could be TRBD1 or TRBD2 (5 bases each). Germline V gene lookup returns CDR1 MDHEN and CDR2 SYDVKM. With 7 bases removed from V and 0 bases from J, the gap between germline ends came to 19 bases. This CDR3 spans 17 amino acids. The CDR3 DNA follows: TGTGCCAGCAACCCACAGGACGGGGCTAACTCCTACAATGAGCAGTTCTTC. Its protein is CASNPQDGANSYNEQFF.

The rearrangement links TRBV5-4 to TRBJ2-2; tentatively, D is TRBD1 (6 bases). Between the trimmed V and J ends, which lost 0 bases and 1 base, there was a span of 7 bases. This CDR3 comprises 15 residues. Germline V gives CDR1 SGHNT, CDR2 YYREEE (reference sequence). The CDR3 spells CASSLVGQNTGELFF. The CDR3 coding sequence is TGTGCCAGCAGCTTGGTGGGACAGAACACCGGGGAGCTGTTTTTT. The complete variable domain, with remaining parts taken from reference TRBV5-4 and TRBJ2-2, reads ETGVTQSPTHLIKTRGQQVTLRCSSQSGHNTVSWYQQALGQGPQFIFQYYREEENGRGNFPPRFSGLQFPNYSSELNVNALELDDSALYLCASSLVGQNTGELFFGEGSRLTVL.

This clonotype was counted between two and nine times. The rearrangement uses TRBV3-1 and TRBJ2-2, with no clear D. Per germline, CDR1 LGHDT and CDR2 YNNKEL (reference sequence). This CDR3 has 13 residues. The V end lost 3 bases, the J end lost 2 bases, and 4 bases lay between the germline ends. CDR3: CASSQFNTGELFF. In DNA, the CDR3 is TGTGCCAGCAGCCAGTTCAACACCGGGGAGCTGTTTTTT.

This CDR3 is CSARGTFGNEQFF. Here the CDR3 DNA reads TGCAGTGCTAGAGGGACCTTCGGGAATGAGCAGTTCTTC. This chain joins TRBV20-1 and TRBJ2-1; unclear D gene. V shed 1 base and J shed 7 bases, with 11 bases lying between them. CDR3 length equals 13 residues. Germline CDR1 is DFQATT and CDR2 is SNEGSKA (reference sequence).

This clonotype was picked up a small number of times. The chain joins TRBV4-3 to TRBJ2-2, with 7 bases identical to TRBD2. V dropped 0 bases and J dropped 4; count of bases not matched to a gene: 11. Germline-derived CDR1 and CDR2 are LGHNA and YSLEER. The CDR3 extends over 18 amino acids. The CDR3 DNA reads TGCGCCAGCAGCCAAGATTACCTGGGGGAGGGCCTCACCGGGGAGCTGTTTTTT. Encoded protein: CASSQDYLGEGLTGELFF.

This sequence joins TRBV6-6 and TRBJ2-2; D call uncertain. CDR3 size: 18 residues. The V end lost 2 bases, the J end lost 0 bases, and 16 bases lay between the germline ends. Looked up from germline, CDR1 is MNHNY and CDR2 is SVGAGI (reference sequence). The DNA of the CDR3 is TGTGCCAGCAGTTACAGTTTATCAGGCAACCCGAACACCGGGGAGCTGTTTTTT. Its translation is CASSYSLSGNPNTGELFF.

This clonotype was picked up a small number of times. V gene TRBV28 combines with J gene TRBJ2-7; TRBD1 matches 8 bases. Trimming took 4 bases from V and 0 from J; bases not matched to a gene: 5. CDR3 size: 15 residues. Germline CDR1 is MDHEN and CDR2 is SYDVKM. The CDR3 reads CASSSSGQASYEQYF. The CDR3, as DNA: TGTGCCAGCAGTTCGTCGGGACAGGCCTCCTACGAGCAGTACTTC. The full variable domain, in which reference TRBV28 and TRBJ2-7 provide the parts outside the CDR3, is DVKVTQSSRYLVKRTGEKVFLECVQDMDHENMFWYRQDPGLGLRLIYFSYDVKMKEKGDIPEGYSVSREKKERFSLILESASTNQTSMYLCASSSSGQASYEQYFGPGTRLTVT.

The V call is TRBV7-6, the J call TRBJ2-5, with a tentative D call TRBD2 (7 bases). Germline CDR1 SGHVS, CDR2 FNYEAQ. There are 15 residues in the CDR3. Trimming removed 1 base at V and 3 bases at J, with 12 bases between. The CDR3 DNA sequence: TGTGCCAGCAGCTTAGGGGGGGGCCGTAAAGAGACCCAGTACTTC. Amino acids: CASSLGGGRKETQYF.